The sequence of this TCR beta chain was determined in a study of response to subunit inactivated influenza vaccine (dated by TCRdb to about 2018). Regarding the complete study: Deep quantitative profiling of the T cell receptor repertoire was used in the study to follow responses to a trivalent subunit inactivated influenza vaccine.

Points the paper makes about the study in general: It was suggested by the authors that each seasonal influenza vaccination may recruit only a limited number of new T cells.

This clonotype appeared many times. No antigen is known for it. It has no much larger one-base neighbor in the sample; base qualities were not kept. The CDR3 runs 17 residues from the cysteine to the phenylalanine. The CDR3 DNA has 51 bases and is translated from base 1. V drops 5 bases and J drops 0 bases, leaving 14 bases in between. Looking up the germline V gene yields CDR1 MNHEY and CDR2 SVGEGT. Receptor amplification or capture employed RT-PCR. Sequencing relied on an Illumina HiSeq 2500. TCRdb's own reprocessing of the public reads used fastp at Q25 and MiXCR and kept productive beta chains. Records with the same CDR3 protein are collapsed into one entry carrying the most frequent genes and DNA. A total of more than 450,000 distinct CDR3 sequences appear in this sample, over 9.5% of them only once. Roughly a tenth of the sample is in the top ten clones.

The sequence derives from a man aged 45-65 years who received an inactivated influenza vaccine. Donor details come from another sample of the same person, matched by shared clones. The sample was PBMCs from blood, taken on the day of vaccination. The V gene is TRBV6-2 or TRBV6-3 and the J gene is TRBJ2-6; possibly the D gene is TRBD1, per 5 matching bases. The DNA reads TGTGCCAGCAGTCCACCCGCAGGGCTCTCTGGGGCCAACGTCCTGACTTTC. Translated, it reads CASSPPAGLSGANVLTF.